This T cell receptor (beta chain) came from a study of blood T cell repertoires in COVID-19 (dated by TCRdb to about 2020). For the study in its entirety: The collaborator samples originated in the United States, Italy and Spain and spanned the acute and convalescent phases of COVID-19. A de-identified subject ID, COVID-19 status, age in years and sex were almost always included in the sample metadata. Samples were obtained from the ongoing ImmuneRACE study (first 160 participants) and from 1,000 to 1,500 subjects provided by 6 global collaborators. Where HLA class I and class II types were available, the types were taken from metadata supplied by the sample provider, not from assay-based typing. The dataset comprised deeply sampled blood TCRbeta repertoires from subjects exposed to, actively infected with, or recovered from COVID-19. The material from the prospective study consisted of cDNA or gDNA derived from T cells, B-cell-depleted T cells, or PBMCs. The repertoires were made available in a free public database intended to serve as a resource for research on the immune response to SARS-CoV-2. What the research found in general, with its limitations: Clinical and demographic metadata were provided uncurated, with the amount varying by source and participant.

A second Seattle source provided samples from volunteer blood donors who had recovered from COVID-19. Whole blood was collected in K2EDTA tubes by collaborating institutions according to the institutions' own protocols. Collaborator samples were shipped for TCRbeta analysis as frozen whole blood, isolated PBMCs, or DNA extracted from either sample type. Including cysteine and phenylalanine, the CDR3 has 17 amino acids. The sequence is cut down to CDR3 DNA, 51 bases in frame from base 1. For CDR1 and CDR2, the germline V gene lists SGHDT and YYEEEE. The trim is 3 bases for V and 0 bases for J, with a gap of 16 bases between the germline ends. As concerns this clone: The antigen this receptor binds is unknown. Per-base qualities were not stored, and no clone one base away is much larger.

TCRbeta CDR3 regions were amplified from genomic DNA using the immunoSEQ Assay, a bias-controlled multiplex PCR. On the study's bioinformatics: The number of nucleated cells in each sample was estimated by amplification of reference gene primers within the assay. Sequence reads were collapsed and filtered to measure the absolute abundance of every unique TCRbeta CDR3 rearrangement. Productive Simpson clonality was computed per sample as the square root of Simpson's diversity index over productive rearrangements. This is the immuneACCESS table as TCRdb keeps it, with only in-frame sequences that have V and J called. A part of the clones is gone; compared with another copy, unresolved V genes explain less than half, and the rest is unexplained. That table gives V, J and clone size, and the DNA gave D and trimming. Here the sample has roughly 200,000 clones; 88% occur a single time. Of the sample, approximately 5.6% is held by the ten largest clones.

What was sequenced was peripheral blood. The chain is assembled from TRBV5-6 and TRBJ2-1; no D segment can be confidently identified. The receptor's source is a woman between 40 and 50 years old who had recovered from COVID-19. The sequence in DNA is TGTGCCAGCAGCTCCATCCCAGGAACCCACTCCTACAATGAGCAGTTCTTC. Its protein is CASSSIPGTHSYNEQFF. The CDR3, completed at both ends by the reference TRBV5-6 and TRBJ2-1 genes, gives the full variable domain DAGVTQSPTHLIKTRGQQVTLRCSPKSGHDTVSWYQQALGQGPQFIFQYYEEEERQRGNFPDRFSGHQFPNYSSELNVNALLLGDSALYLCASSSIPGTHSYNEQFFGPGTRLTVL.